These 18 T cell receptor beta chains were sequenced from one sample in a study of T-cell memory formation after mild COVID-19. TCRdb independently ran MiXCR on the 5' RACE reads; one entry per CDR3 protein. The sample has roughly 100,000 distinct CDR3 sequences, over 10% seen once; the top ten hold around 30%. The material sequenced was PBMCs or a T cell subset sorted from them (not recorded which). Receptor source: an adult woman who had mild COVID-19 (a few samples of this study predate the infection). Cell type and time point are not known.

This clonotype was seen more than once but under ten times. The rearrangement uses TRBV5-6 and TRBJ2-7; D remains ambiguous. V was trimmed by 0 bases and J by 0 bases, leaving 13 bases between them. This CDR3 has 16 amino acids. Germline CDR1 is SGHDT and CDR2 is YYEEEE. For the CDR3, the DNA is TGTGCCAGCAGCTTGGCCGGAACAGCGAGCTCCTACGAGCAGTACTTC. Its translation is CASSLAGTASSYEQYF.

This clonotype came up many times. The chain is built from TRBV7-6 and TRBJ2-1, with 9 bases identical to TRBD1. The germline gives CDR1 SGHVS, CDR2 FNYEAQ. This CDR3 has 14 amino acids. The V gene end was trimmed by 3 bases and the J gene end by 8 bases; junction bases not matched to a gene: 5. The CDR3 region has the DNA TGTGCCAGCAGCTTGGGACAGGGATTGGATGAGCAGTTCTTC. Translated: CASSLGQGLDEQFF.

The chain is built from TRBV7-9 and TRBJ2-5; tentative D call: TRBD2 (5 bases). V shed 3 bases and J shed 5 bases, with 16 bases lying between them. CDR1 and CDR2 (germline): SEHNR, FQNEAQ (reference sequence). The CDR3 totals 15 residues. CDR3 loop: CASSFVERPGETQYF. The CDR3 DNA reads as TGTGCCAGCAGCTTCGTAGAGCGGCCCGGGGAGACCCAGTACTTC.

The V and J genes are TRBV5-1 and TRBJ2-1; D is possibly TRBD2 (5 bases). The CDR3 is 12 amino acids. The V gene's germline CDR1 is SGHRS and CDR2 YFSETQ. Trimming removed 4 bases at V and 8 bases at J, with 10 bases between. DNA for the CDR3: TGCGCCAGCAGCCTGATGGAGGATGAGCAGTTCTTC. Its protein is CASSLMEDEQFF.

This clonotype was detected only a few times. The chain joins TRBV29-1 to TRBJ2-7, with a tentative D call TRBD1 (5 bases). This CDR3 comprises 15 residues. Looked up from germline, CDR1 is SQVTM and CDR2 is ANQGSEA. The V and J ends lost 2 bases and 1 base respectively, with 15 bases between them. The CDR3 region is CSVEKSSRTSYEQYF. CDR3 coding DNA: TGCAGCGTTGAAAAGTCGTCCAGGACATCCTACGAGCAGTACTTC.

V gene TRBV3-1 combines with J gene TRBJ2-3; D is possibly TRBD2 (7 bases). Germline lookup yields CDR1 LGHDT and CDR2 YNNKEL (reference sequence). CDR3 length: 17 amino acids. With 0 bases removed from V and 0 bases from J, the gap between germline ends came to 13 bases. CDR3: CASSQDAGAVSTDTQYF. DNA of the CDR3: TGTGCCAGCAGCCAAGATGCGGGGGCCGTTAGCACAGATACGCAGTATTTT.

This clonotype has at least ten counts. The chain is built from TRBV7-9 and TRBJ2-7, with TRBD2 as a possible D gene (6 bases). There are 15 residues in the CDR3. Germline CDR1 and CDR2: SEHNR and FQNEAQ (reference sequence). Trimming took 0 bases from V and 2 from J, leaving 11 bases between them. The CDR3 loop reads CASSLAGGPTYEQYF. The CDR3, as DNA: TGTGCCAGCAGCTTAGCGGGGGGACCGACCTACGAGCAGTACTTC. The variable domain in full, with the rest retrieved from reference TRBV7-9 and TRBJ2-7, is DTGVSQNPRHKITKRGQNVTFRCDPISEHNRLYWYRQTLGQGPEFLTYFQNEAQLEKSRLLSDRFSAERPKGSFSTLEIQRTEQGDSAMYLCASSLAGGPTYEQYFGPGTRLTVT.

This clonotype was counted between two and nine times. The chain is built from TRBV2 and TRBJ2-7, with 7 bases lining up with TRBD1. The germline V gene encodes CDR1 SNHLY and CDR2 FYNNEI. This CDR3 has 15 residues. The junction had 11 bases not matched to a gene; V was cut back by 6 bases and J by 3 bases. CDR3 nucleotide sequence: TGTGCCAGCAGGTTAGAGGGGGCGTCTGGCTACGAGCAGTACTTC. This codes for CASRLEGASGYEQYF. Supplemented by reference TRBV2 and TRBJ2-7, the full variable domain reads EPEVTQTPSHQVTQMGQEVILRCVPISNHLYFYWYRQILGQKVEFLVSFYNNEISEKSEIFDDQFSVERPDGSNFTLKIRSTKLEDSAMYFCASRLEGASGYEQYFGPGTRLTVT.

In DNA form, the CDR3 reads TGTGCCAGCAACTCTTACTATCGCACAGATACGCAGTATTTT. It encodes CASNSYYRTDTQYF. This rearrangement joins TRBV12-3 or TRBV12-4 to TRBJ2-3; D is unresolved. V shed 7 bases and J shed 1 base, with 12 bases lying between them. The CDR3 covers 14 residues.

This clonotype has a handful of counts. The chain has TRBV27 and TRBJ2-7; 9 bases agree with TRBD2. This CDR3 contains 15 residues. After removal of 5 bases from V and 5 bases from J, the junction contained 10 bases not matched to a gene. Germline CDR1 MNHEY, CDR2 SMNVEV (reference sequence). This chain's CDR3 is CASSPLGTSRDEQYF. The DNA of the CDR3 is TGTGCCAGCAGTCCCCTCGGGACTAGCAGGGACGAGCAGTACTTC.

The chain uses TRBV27 and TRBJ2-1; TRBD2 agrees at 12 bases. V dropped 5 bases and J dropped 6; count of bases not matched to a gene: 5. Germline CDR1 and CDR2: MNHEY and SMNVEV (reference sequence). CDR3 length equals 15 residues. CDR3 DNA sequence: TGTGCCAGCAGTATTCTAGCGGGGGGGACCAATGAGCAGTTCTTC. Amino acids: CASSILAGGTNEQFF.

This clonotype was found a few times. The CDR3 region has the DNA TGTGCCAGCAGACCTGGGACAGGCCAGCCCCAGCATTTT. It is translated as CASRPGTGQPQHF. The chain couples TRBV12-3 or TRBV12-4 to TRBJ1-5; 8 bases match TRBD1. Trimming at V came to 6 bases and at J to 7 bases, leaving 5 bases not matched to a gene. The length of the CDR3 is 13 residues.

In this sample, this clonotype turned up a few times. The J gene is TRBJ2-4, the V gene TRBV20-1; 9 nucleotides agree with TRBD2. This CDR3 is built from 16 residues. J was trimmed by 2 bases and V by 5 bases; bases with no gene match: 10. Germline V gene lookup returns CDR1 DFQATT and CDR2 SNEGSKA (reference sequence). The CDR3 nucleotides are TGCAGTGCTGAGGGTAGCGGGAGTGAGTCCAAAAACATTCAGTACTTC. Its protein product is CSAEGSGSESKNIQYF.

This clonotype was counted only a few times. This sequence joins TRBV24-1 and TRBJ2-3; TRBD2 matches 9 bases. V shed 1 base, J shed 1 base, and the junction held 8 bases outside the gene matches. Germline lookup yields CDR1 KGHDR and CDR2 SFDVKD. The CDR3 is 18 amino acids. CDR3 amino acids: CATSDFPQREARTDTQYF. CDR3 in DNA: TGTGCCACCAGTGATTTTCCCCAGCGGGAGGCTCGCACAGATACGCAGTATTTT.

A few counts support this clonotype. This rearrangement joins TRBV15 to TRBJ1-4, with 8 bases identical to TRBD1. The CDR3 consists of 17 residues. J was trimmed by 6 bases and V by 2 bases; bases with no gene match: 11. Germline V gives CDR1 LNHNV, CDR2 YYDKDF (reference sequence). Here the CDR3 reads CATSRYSSQGADEKLFF. The CDR3 DNA sequence: TGTGCCACCAGCAGATATTCTTCCCAGGGGGCGGATGAAAAACTGTTTTTT.

The gene calls are TRBV19 and TRBJ2-1; no definite D call. Trimming took off 6 bases at V and 7 bases at J, with 13 bases between the two ends. The length of the CDR3 is 13 residues. CDR1 is LNHDA, CDR2 SQIVND, per germline (reference sequence). CDR3 region: CASSTAKRNEQFF. CDR3 sequence (DNA): TGTGCCAGTAGCACAGCGAAGAGGAATGAGCAGTTCTTC.

J is TRBJ2-7 and V is TRBV7-2; D may be TRBD1 (6 bases). V lost 5 bases and J 3 bases, leaving 14 bases between the germline ends. Germline V gives CDR1 SGHTA, CDR2 FQGNSA. The CDR3 is made up of 14 amino acids. The DNA for the CDR3 is TGTGCCAGCAGCCTTGGACAGTTCCACTACGAGCAGTACTTC. Encoded protein: CASSLGQFHYEQYF. Based on the CDR3 plus reference TRBV7-2 and TRBJ2-7, the full variable domain is GAGVSQSPSNKVTEKGKDVELRCDPISGHTALYWYRQSLGQGLEFLIYFQGNSAPDKSGLPSDRFSAERTGGSVSTLTIQRTQQEDSAVYLCASSLGQFHYEQYFGPGTRLTVT.

The chain has TRBV13 and TRBJ2-3; 9 bases are shared with TRBD2. The CDR3 totals 17 residues. CDR1 and CDR2 (germline): PRHDT, FYEKMQ (reference sequence). Trimming took 4 bases from V and 2 from J; bases not matched to a gene: 10. CDR3 sequence (DNA): TGTGCCAGCAGCTCGGTTGGGAGCGGGGGGAACACAGATACGCAGTATTTT. Its protein product is CASSSVGSGGNTDTQYF.